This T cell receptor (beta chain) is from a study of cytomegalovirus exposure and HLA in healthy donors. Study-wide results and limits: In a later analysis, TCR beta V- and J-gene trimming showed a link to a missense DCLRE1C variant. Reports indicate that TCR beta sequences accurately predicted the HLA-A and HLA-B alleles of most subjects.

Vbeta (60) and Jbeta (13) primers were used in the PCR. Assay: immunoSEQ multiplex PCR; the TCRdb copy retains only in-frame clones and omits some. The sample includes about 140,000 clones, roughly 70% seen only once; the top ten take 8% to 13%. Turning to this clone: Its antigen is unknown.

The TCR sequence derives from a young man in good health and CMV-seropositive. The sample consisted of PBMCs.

This chain's CDR3 is CASSFQGGQETQYF. DNA of the CDR3: TGTGCCAGCAGCTTCCAGGGAGGCCAAGAGACCCAGTACTTC. This chain uses TRBV7-2 with TRBJ2-5, with D perhaps matching TRBD2 (6 bases). CDR1 SGHTA and CDR2 FQGNSA come from the germline V gene. V dropped 3 bases and J dropped 1 base, with 9 bases sitting between them. The CDR3 spans 14 residues.